The clone carrying this T cell receptor (beta chain) has a handful of counts. Its antigen is unknown. This entry comes from a study of siplizumab effects on memory and regulatory T cells. Findings of the study overall: Tregs proliferating in siplizumab cultures lacked confirmation of their suppressive function.

Generated by immunoSEQ multiplex PCR, the TCRdb table keeps only in-frame clones and is missing some. The sample consists of about 6,500 clones, under 80% of them appearing once. The CDR3 loop spans 18 amino acids. The germline CDR1 and CDR2 sequences are MNHNS and SASEGT. V lost 2 bases and J lost 0, with 17 bases in between. Sequencing of unstimulated naive, memory, effector memory and TEMRA subsets was performed in three donor pairs. Sequenced sample: effector memory CD8+ T cells sorted from blood. Subset defined: unstimulated CD8+ effector memory T cells. The chain recombines TRBV6-1 with TRBJ1-5; perhaps TRBD1 as D (6 bases). This sequence was found in a human donor in good health. CDR3 in amino acids: CASSEFLDRTLSNQPQHF. In DNA form, the CDR3 reads TGTGCCAGCAGTGAATTTCTTGACAGGACCCTTAGCAATCAGCCCCAGCATTTT.